One and the same sample provided the 12 T cell receptor beta chains below, sequenced in a study of vaccination effects on CD4 cells after COVID-19. Sequenced by immunoSEQ multiplex PCR; TCRdb stores in-frame clones only, minus some. The sample lists about 73,000 clones; around 78% were seen once. Sequencing in the ViraFEST assay came after antigen-specific CD4+ T cells had been expanded with viral peptide pools, which were used to stimulate PBMC. Culturing for around 10 days preceded CD4+ T cell isolation. Negative nucleocapsid antibody tests before and after vaccination confirmed no previous SARS-CoV-2 infection. No cognate antigen is known for these TCRs. The starting material was CD4+ T cells from PBMCs cultured with SARS-CoV-2 spike peptides, obtained before COVID-19 vaccination. The receptors come from a human donor who received a COVID-19 vaccine.

The V gene is TRBV7-2, the J gene TRBJ2-5; D not resolved. This CDR3 region has 14 residues. Germline V gives CDR1 SGHTA, CDR2 FQGNSA. Trimming left V 1 base short and J 5 bases short, with 11 bases between. The CDR3 DNA follows: TGTGCCAGCAGCTTAGGAGTAGCCTTTGAGACCCAGTACTTC. It codes for CASSLGVAFETQYF.

The genes are TRBV7-3 and TRBJ1-1; no clear D. In germline, CDR1 is SGHTA, CDR2 FQGTGA. Trimming took 2 bases from V and 7 from J, leaving 14 bases between them. There are 14 residues in the CDR3. In nucleotides, the CDR3 is TGTGCCAGCAGCTTATCCCCCGGTGTTCTTGAAGCTTTCTTT. Translation: CASSLSPGVLEAFF.

The chain uses TRBV5-6 and TRBJ2-5; TRBD1 might be the D (7 bases). CDR3 length: 14 amino acids. V lost 4 bases, J lost 9 bases, and 19 bases lay in between. CDR1 is SGHDT, CDR2 YYEEEE, per germline. The DNA of the CDR3 is TGTGCCAGCAGCCTGGCGGGACAGAGAAGGCCCCAGTACTTC. Encoded protein: CASSLAGQRRPQYF.

This clone was counted only a few times. The chain combines TRBV3-1 (or the pseudogene TRBV3-2) with TRBJ1-1; D gene ambiguous. Germline CDR1 and CDR2: LGHDT and YNNKEL (reference sequence). Trimming shortened V by 0 bases and J by 4 bases, and 15 bases separated the two germline ends. The CDR3 is made up of 16 amino acids. For the CDR3, the DNA is TGTGCCAGCAGCCAAGATCTTGGGGAAGTAGGCACTGAAGCTTTCTTT. Protein: CASSQDLGEVGTEAFF.

The V call is TRBV30, the J call TRBJ1-4; D call uncertain. The CDR3 loop spans 13 amino acids. V lost 3 bases, J lost 1 base, and 6 bases lay in between. Germline V lookup: CDR1 GTSNPN, CDR2 SVGIG (reference sequence). The CDR3, as DNA: TGTGCCTGGAGGCGGCAAACTAATGAAAAACTGTTTTTT. Amino acids: CAWRRQTNEKLFF.

The rearrangement joins TRBV7-9 to TRBJ2-5; D might be TRBD2 (6 bases). V lost 2 bases and J lost 3, with 13 bases in between. Germline lookup yields CDR1 SEHNR and CDR2 FQNEAQ (reference sequence). The CDR3 has 15 amino acids. The CDR3 reads CASSLSGTSKETQYF. The CDR3 nucleotides read TGTGCCAGCAGCTTATCAGGGACTTCTAAAGAGACCCAGTACTTC.

The chain has TRBV5-8 and TRBJ2-5, with a weak D call TRBD2 (5 bases). The CDR3 loop spans 13 amino acids. Germline CDR1 SGHTS, CDR2 YDEGEE. V was shortened by 6 bases and J by 5 bases, with 14 bases between the two germline ends. The CDR3: CASKEWTFETQYF. The CDR3, as DNA: TGTGCCAGCAAAGAATGGACTTTTGAGACCCAGTACTTC.

The chain combines TRBV6-7 with TRBJ2-1; maybe TRBD1 (5 bases). TRBV6-7 is an open reading frame whose function is uncertain. Trimming left V 8 bases short and J 5 bases short, with 13 bases between. This CDR3 has 13 residues. The CDR3 bases are TGTGCCAGCCAGGGTCTATTAGACAATGAGCAGTTCTTC. Translated: CASQGLLDNEQFF.

This rearrangement joins TRBV10-2 to TRBJ1-4; D is perhaps TRBD1 (6 bases). Germline CDR1 and CDR2: WSHSY and SAAADI. CDR3 length equals 14 residues. V gave up 5 bases and J gave up 6 bases, with 13 bases separating them. CDR3 nucleotide sequence: TGCGCCAGCAGTCCCGGGGGCAGCGATGAAAAACTGTTTTTT. Translating gives CASSPGGSDEKLFF.

The rearrangement links TRBV7-9 to TRBJ2-6, with TRBD2 identical over 10 bases. V lost 3 bases to trimming and J lost 4 bases; unmatched junction nucleotides: 12. This CDR3 region has 19 residues. Germline lookup yields CDR1 SEHNR and CDR2 FQNEAQ (reference sequence). The CDR3 region has the DNA TGTGCCAGCAGCTTTGGACTAGCGGATATGATGACCGGGGCCAACGTCCTGACTTTC. Protein sequence: CASSFGLADMMTGANVLTF. Full variable domain (outside the CDR3, taken from reference TRBV7-9 and TRBJ2-6): DTGVSQNPRHKITKRGQNVTFRCDPISEHNRLYWYRQTLGQGPEFLTYFQNEAQLEKSRLLSDRFSAERPKGSFSTLEIQRTEQGDSAMYLCASSFGLADMMTGANVLTFGAGSRLTVL.

The chain joins TRBV3-1 (or the pseudogene TRBV3-2) to TRBJ1-2; the D is unclear. The CDR3 has 12 amino acids. Trimming took off 2 bases at V and 8 bases at J, with 9 bases between the two ends. In germline, CDR1 is LGHDT, CDR2 YNNKEL (reference sequence). CDR3 sequence: CASSQLARGYTF. CDR3 in DNA: TGTGCCAGCAGCCAACTCGCCCGGGGCTACACCTTC.

The genes are TRBV6-5 and TRBJ2-4; 9 bases map to TRBD1. Germline values: CDR1 MNHEY, CDR2 SVGAGI. V trimming: 6 bases; J trimming: 4 bases; junction bases outside the gene matches: 7. The CDR3 contains 15 residues. This CDR3 reads CASRKQGAFKNIQYF. The CDR3, as DNA: TGTGCCAGCAGGAAACAGGGGGCCTTTAAAAACATTCAGTACTTC.